This paragraph reports one T cell receptor beta chain. No cognate antigen has been identified for it. Base qualities are not provided; no much larger clone lies one nucleotide away. The CDR3 sequence holds 16 residues, the cysteine and phenylalanine included. CDR3 DNA only is kept here, 48 bases in frame from base 1. At the junction V is shortened by 1 base and J by 7 bases; bases outside the gene matches: 9. Taken from the germline V gene, the CDR1 and CDR2 loops are LGHNA and YNFKEQ. The donors belonged to the validation cohort of around 120 subjects, which was separate from the roughly 700-subject first cohort. The library was built by means of the immunoSEQ multiplex PCR assay. Regarding the original processing steps: A statistical classification framework was built to diagnose cytomegalovirus status from the catalog of TCR beta chain sequences. The clones in this table, taken by TCRdb from immuneACCESS, are in-frame only. Not every clone is retained; where verified, under half of the shortfall comes from an unresolved V gene, and the cause of the rest is unknown. V and J calls and clone size come straight from that table; D and trimming were deduced from the DNA. The table for this sample lists hundreds of thousands of clones; around nine tenths of them were counted only once. About 2.5% of the sample goes to the ten largest clones.

The sample originates from a study of cytomegalovirus exposure and HLA in healthy donors listed by TCRdb under 2017. Study-wide context: A later analysis indicated that the 120 or so validation repertoires were generated on the platform also employed for the 700 or so repertoires of the first cohort. The aim of the study was to test whether cataloging public T cell receptors could identify signatures of past pathogen exposure. A separate validation cohort of about 110 different subjects was used in addition to the 666-subject first cohort. To predict cytomegalovirus infection status, the study brought together high-throughput TCR immunosequencing, statistical association of individual TCRs with disease status, and machine learning.

Broader findings and caveats from the paper: According to the authors, the approach could potentially be generalized to other disease states and immunological phenotypes. Most TCR sequences were observed very rarely across donors, whereas some public TCRs were present in many individuals. The study listed 150 to 200 TCR beta chains as associated with cytomegalovirus. In vitro tests confirmed that three of the cytomegalovirus-associated TCR beta chains recognize cytomegalovirus antigens. The classifier was reported to diagnose cytomegalovirus status with high specificity and sensitivity in both the original cohort and the validation cohort. A later analysis found that TCRs clustered in the first cohort also tended to co-occur in the roughly 120 validation repertoires, with more than 90% of cluster scores above 0. All 120 or so repertoires were used to score co-occurrence in the validation cohort in a later analysis, because that analysis had no HLA typing for the cohort.

This chain joins TRBV4-2 to TRBJ2-7; 11 bases in the junction line up with TRBD2. The receptor was isolated from a man aged 18 to 29 in good health and CMV-seronegative. Material for sequencing was PBMCs. The DNA sequence is TGTGCCAGCAGCCAAGGCTTTGGGGTAGCGGGAGGGGAGCAGTACTTC. It translates to CASSQGFGVAGGEQYF.